This T cell receptor beta chain was obtained from a study of metastatic and nonmetastatic thyroid tumors. The overall study: Comparison of repertoires was carried out across blood and tumor or nodule tissue from malignant and benign thyroid patients.

A note on this clone: Its antigen is unknown.

CDR1 SGHRS and CDR2 YFSETQ come from the germline V gene. Trimming removed 0 bases from V and 1 base from J, with 10 bases in between. The CDR3 sequence is 16 residues long. General observations from the study: As reported, TCR beta diversity in blood and tumor was significantly higher in malignant thyroid tumors than in benign nodules.

MiXCR was used by TCRdb to re-call the PCR reads. The sample records 43,000 or so clones, 15% to 20% being singletons. Nobody among the patients had been given any treatment before thyroid surgery. The specimen sequenced was blood. The TCR comes from a female donor with papillary thyroid cancer or a benign thyroid nodule (not recorded which). Some clones in this sample may be carry-over from other donors' samples. This chain connects TRBV5-1 to TRBJ2-2; D possibly corresponds to TRBD2 (5 bases). The CDR3 spells CASSLGQDLNTGELFF. In DNA, the CDR3 is TGCGCCAGCAGCTTGGGGCAGGACTTGAACACCGGGGAGCTGTTTTTT.